Included here is one TCR beta chain sequence, with context. This sample was included in a study of cytomegalovirus exposure and HLA in healthy donors. PCR involved 60 Vbeta and 13 Jbeta primers. Some clones are missing from TCRdb's copy, which holds only in-frame ones; the method was immunoSEQ multiplex PCR. The table has some 120,000 clones, roughly two thirds seen once. With 4 bases removed from V and 8 bases from J, the gap between germline ends came to 11 bases. The CDR3 is 13 residues long. Germline-derived CDR1 and CDR2 are MNHNY and SVGAGI (reference sequence). The rearrangement joins TRBV6-6 to TRBJ2-2, with D uncertain. The clonotype was recovered from a man aged 30 to 45 in good health and CMV-seropositive. The specimen sequenced was PBMCs. CDR3 sequence: CASSSQALGELFF. CDR3 nucleotide sequence: TGTGCCAGCAGTTCCCAAGCGCTGGGGGAGCTGTTTTTT.